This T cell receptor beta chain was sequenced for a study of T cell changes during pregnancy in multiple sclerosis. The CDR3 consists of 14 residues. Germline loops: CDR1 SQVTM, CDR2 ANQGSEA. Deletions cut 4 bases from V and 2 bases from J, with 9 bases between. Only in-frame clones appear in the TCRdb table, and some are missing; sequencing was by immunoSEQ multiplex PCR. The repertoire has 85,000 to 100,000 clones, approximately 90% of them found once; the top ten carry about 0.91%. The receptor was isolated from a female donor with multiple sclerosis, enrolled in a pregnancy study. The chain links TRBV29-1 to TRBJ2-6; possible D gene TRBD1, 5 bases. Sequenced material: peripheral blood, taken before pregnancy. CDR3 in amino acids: CSVAGRAGANVLTF. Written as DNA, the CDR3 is TGCAGCGTTGCCGGCAGGGCTGGGGCCAACGTCCTGACTTTC.